One sample yielded the 16 T cell receptor beta chains listed below, sequenced in a study of T cells in Graves' hyperthyroidism and ophthalmopathy. TCR beta CDR3 region amplification was performed from RNA transcripts. The HTBI primer set drove a first-round RT-PCR of the TCR CDR3. In TCRdb, the multiplex PCR reads were re-called with MiXCR into one record per CDR3 protein. The sample lists around 210,000 distinct CDR3 sequences; approximately 16% were seen once. Sequencing was done on a sample of blood. Source of these receptors: a woman aged 50 to 60 with Graves' hyperthyroidism.

This clonotype was counted a single time. A much larger clonotype is one base distant, so this may be a read error. The CDR3 region is CATSDHTGVGETQYF. In DNA form, the CDR3 reads TGTGCCACCAGTGATCACACAGGGGTAGGGGAGACCCAGTACTTC. The rearrangement links TRBV24-1 to TRBJ2-5, with 7 bases identical to TRBD1. This CDR3 is built from 15 residues. Germline V CDR1 and CDR2: KGHDR, SFDVKD. Trimming took 3 bases from V and 5 from J; bases not matched to a gene: 8.

J is TRBJ2-5 and V is TRBV11-3, with a tentative D call TRBD2 (6 bases). The CDR3 consists of 16 residues. V lost 0 bases, J lost 2 bases, and 13 bases lay in between. Per germline, CDR1 SGHNT and CDR2 YENEEA. Here the CDR3 DNA reads TGTGCCAGCAGCTTAGAGGGCGCGGGGCCGCAAGAGACCCAGTACTTC. It encodes CASSLEGAGPQETQYF.

This clonotype was counted between two and nine times. V and J are TRBV24-1 and TRBJ2-1; 9 bases line up with TRBD2. The CDR3 has 17 residues. Germline loops: CDR1 KGHDR, CDR2 SFDVKD. V gave up 0 bases and J gave up 8 bases; unmatched junction bases: 10. The CDR3 is CATSDLGREGQLDEQFF. CDR3 nucleotides: TGTGCCACCAGTGATTTGGGGCGGGAGGGCCAATTGGATGAGCAGTTCTTC.

The chain recombines TRBV7-3 with TRBJ2-1; tentatively, D is TRBD2 (6 bases). Germline CDR1 and CDR2: SGHTA and FQGTGA. V lost 3 bases to trimming and J lost 5 bases, with 8 bases between them. This CDR3 region has 13 residues. The CDR3 sequence: CASSLGLHNEQFF. In DNA form, the CDR3 reads TGTGCCAGCAGCTTGGGACTGCACAATGAGCAGTTCTTC.

This clonotype was counted ten times or more. The rearrangement uses TRBV9 and TRBJ2-7, with 7 bases fitting TRBD1. This CDR3 has 14 residues. CDR1 is SGDLS, CDR2 YYNGEE, per germline. V shed 2 bases and J 6 bases; nucleotides not matched to a gene: 8. The CDR3 sequence: CASSVDRDLGEQYF. The CDR3, as DNA: TGTGCCAGCAGCGTCGACAGGGACCTGGGCGAGCAGTACTTC.

This clonotype has at least ten counts. V gene TRBV3-1 combines with J gene TRBJ2-1; TRBD2 aligns across 7 bases. In germline, CDR1 is LGHDT, CDR2 YNNKEL (reference sequence). V trimming: 6 bases; J trimming: 3 bases; junction bases outside the gene matches: 8. The CDR3 sequence is 15 residues long. CDR3 amino acids: CASRGEGPSYNEQFF. The CDR3, as DNA: TGTGCCAGCAGGGGGGAGGGCCCGAGCTACAATGAGCAGTTCTTC.

This clonotype was found a few times. CDR3 protein: CASSAEEKLFF. The CDR3 region has the DNA TGTGCCAGCAGCGCAGAGGAAAAACTGTTTTTT. V and J are TRBV28 and TRBJ1-4; D unresolved. This CDR3 has 11 residues. From germline, CDR1 is MDHEN and CDR2 SYDVKM. Trimming removed 6 bases at V and 8 bases at J, with 7 bases between.

The sample holds many counts of this clonotype. V and J are TRBV9 and TRBJ2-7; no firm D call. The CDR3 runs 12 residues. Germline V gene sequence: CDR1 SGDLS, CDR2 YYNGEE. V lost 7 bases to trimming and J lost 0 bases, with 8 bases between them. The CDR3 here is CASGRASYEQYF. The CDR3 DNA sequence: TGTGCCAGCGGCAGAGCCTCCTACGAGCAGTACTTC.

This clonotype was counted many times. V and J are TRBV12-3 or TRBV12-4 and TRBJ1-5; D unclear. The CDR3 contains 14 residues. Trimming pared 3 bases from V and 2 bases from J, leaving 8 bases between. The CDR3 protein is CASSFAEGNQPQHF. The CDR3, as DNA: TGTGCCAGCAGTTTCGCCGAGGGCAATCAGCCCCAGCATTTT.

The chain combines TRBV5-1 with TRBJ2-1, with 7 bases fitting TRBD1. CDR3 size: 15 residues. Germline V gene lookup returns CDR1 SGHRS and CDR2 YFSETQ. After removal of 0 bases from V and 2 bases from J, the junction contained 2 bases not matched to a gene. The CDR3 DNA reads as TGCGCCAGCAGCTTGGACAGGGGACCCTACAATGAGCAGTTCTTC. Translated: CASSLDRGPYNEQFF.

This clonotype was counted between two and nine times. The rearrangement links TRBV4-1 to TRBJ2-5; 12 bases map to TRBD1. Trimming removed 0 bases from V and 5 bases from J; junction bases left unmatched: 10. Germline-derived CDR1 and CDR2 are MGHRA and YSYEKL. This CDR3 has 18 amino acids. CDR3 residues: CASSQEPGTGGYKETQYF. As DNA, the CDR3 is TGCGCCAGCAGCCAAGAACCCGGGACAGGGGGCTACAAGGAGACCCAGTACTTC.

The table lists this clonotype with many counts. V usage is TRBV5-1 and J usage is TRBJ2-3, with D uncertain. This CDR3 region has 14 residues. Trimming pared 0 bases from V and 2 bases from J, leaving 7 bases between. The V gene's germline CDR1 is SGHRS and CDR2 YFSETQ. In DNA, the CDR3 is TGCGCCAGCAGCTTGGACAGATCCACAGATACGCAGTATTTT. Translated, it gives CASSLDRSTDTQYF. Full variable domain (missing parts from reference TRBV5-1 and TRBJ2-3): KAGVTQTPRYLIKTRGQQVTLSCSPISGHRSVSWYQQTPGQGLQFLFEYFSETQRNKGNFPGRFSGRQFSNSRSEMNVSTLELGDSALYLCASSLDRSTDTQYFGPGTRLTVL.

This chain connects TRBV24-1 to TRBJ2-7, with 7 bases aligning to TRBD1. With 2 bases clipped from V and 5 bases from J, the junction kept 5 bases outside the gene matches. This CDR3 region has 14 residues. Germline V gives CDR1 KGHDR, CDR2 SFDVKD. CDR3 sequence: CATSDSRDSDEQYF. CDR3 nucleotide sequence: TGTGCCACCAGTGATTCCCGGGACAGTGACGAGCAGTACTTC.

This clonotype has a handful of counts. Written as DNA, the CDR3 is TGTGCCAGCTCACCGATCAGGGTTGACTATGGCTACACCTTC. This encodes CASSPIRVDYGYTF. This chain uses TRBV18 with TRBJ1-2; D is possibly TRBD1 (5 bases). V was clipped by 3 bases and J by 3 bases, with 11 bases between them. In germline, CDR1 is KGHSH, CDR2 LQKENI. The CDR3 spans 14 residues.

This clonotype has only a few counts. The chain has TRBV11-2 and TRBJ1-2; possibly TRBD1 for D (5 bases). The V gene's germline CDR1 is SGHAT and CDR2 FQNNGV. The V end lost 3 bases, the J end lost 6 bases, and 11 bases lay between the germline ends. The CDR3 is 13 residues long. CDR3 nucleotides: TGTGCCAGCAGCTTCTCCGCAGGGAATGGCTACACCTTC. Its protein product is CASSFSAGNGYTF.

This clonotype occurred many times. The CDR3, as DNA: TGCAGTGCTAGAGAGGGACTAGAAGAGACCCAGTACTTC. Its translation is CSAREGLEETQYF. J is TRBJ2-5 and V is TRBV20-1, with 8 bases matching TRBD2. The CDR3 covers 13 residues. V was clipped by 0 bases and J by 3 bases; unmatched bases: 0. In germline, CDR1 is DFQATT, CDR2 SNEGSKA (reference sequence).